This T cell receptor (beta chain) came from a study of shared clonotypes between healthy human individuals. Study-wide findings and caveats: Large depth notwithstanding, sorted-subset sequencing proved incomplete by rarefaction.

Regarding this clone: What it recognizes is unknown. Other DNA sequences in the sample encode the same CDR3.

The CDR3 contains 17 residues. The input for sorted-subset replicate PCRs was about 200 ng DNA, tens of thousands of T cell genomes. Clones were sequenced by immunoSEQ multiplex PCR, and TCRdb holds only the in-frame ones, with some missing. The sample has 2 million to 2.5 million clones; 85% to 95% are singletons. Source material: naive CD4+ T cells from PBMCs. The subset denotes: CD45RA+ positively selected. The rearrangement links TRBV1 to TRBJ1-4; the table calls TRBD1, which could not be checked here. TRBV1 is annotated as a pseudogene. The TCR comes from a man between 18 and 29 years old in good health. Some clones in this sample may be carry-over from other donors' samples. As DNA, the CDR3 is TGCACCAGCAGCCACGAGGACAGATCAGGAGATAATGAAAAACTGTTTTTT. It codes for CTSSHEDRSGDNEKLFF.